Below, 20 T cell receptor beta chains from the same sample are listed, as sequenced in a study of cytotoxic CD8 clonotypes in ibrutinib-treated CLL. Sequencing used immunoSEQ multiplex PCR; TCRdb keeps in-frame clones, though not all of them. The repertoire has around 300,000 clones, 80% of them found once; the top ten carry roughly 7%. The sample consisted of PBMCs, taken before ibrutinib treatment. The receptors here all came from a human donor with chronic lymphocytic leukemia.

This chain links TRBV15 with TRBJ2-7; D gene unclear. Trimming stripped 0 bases from V and 0 bases from J, with 12 bases between. CDR3 size: 16 residues. From germline, CDR1 is LNHNV and CDR2 YYDKDF (reference sequence). CDR3 coding DNA: TGTGCCACCAGCAGAGACTGGGGATTGAGCTCCTACGAGCAGTACTTC. Translated: CATSRDWGLSSYEQYF.

CDR3 sequence: CASSWDSYTVQYF. As DNA, the CDR3 is TGTGCCAGCAGTTGGGACAGCTATACGGTGCAGTACTTC. The chain has TRBV27 and TRBJ2-7; 7 bases agree with TRBD1. Per germline, CDR1 MNHEY and CDR2 SMNVEV (reference sequence). V lost 4 bases and J lost 9; bases outside the gene matches: 9. The CDR3 totals 13 residues.

The rearrangement joins TRBV30 to TRBJ1-1; possibly TRBD1 for D (5 bases). Germline V gives CDR1 GTSNPN, CDR2 SVGIG (reference sequence). The V end was cut by 6 bases, the J end by 4 bases, with 9 bases between. The CDR3 length is 11 residues. The CDR3 nucleotides are TGTGCCTGCTATAGGGGCACTGAAGCTTTCTTT. It is translated as CACYRGTEAFF.

This clone has a single count. The rearrangement links TRBV5-1 to TRBJ2-5; no clear D gene. Trimming removed 1 base at V and 8 bases at J, with 15 bases between. The CDR3 contains 14 residues. Germline-derived CDR1 and CDR2 are SGHRS and YFSETQ. CDR3 loop: CASSLNVGGDTQYF. CDR3 DNA: TGCGCCAGCAGCTTGAACGTAGGTGGGGATACCCAGTACTTC. The whole variable domain, remainder taken from reference TRBV5-1 and TRBJ2-5, is KAGVTQTPRYLIKTRGQQVTLSCSPISGHRSVSWYQQTPGQGLQFLFEYFSETQRNKGNFPGRFSGRQFSNSRSEMNVSTLELGDSALYLCASSLNVGGDTQYFGPGTRLLVL.

This chain uses TRBV7-9 with TRBJ2-1; the D gene is possibly TRBD1 (6 bases). The CDR3 loop spans 14 amino acids. The germline V gene has CDR1 SEHNR and CDR2 FQNEAQ (reference sequence). Trimming left V 2 bases short and J 5 bases short, with 10 bases between. CDR3 region: CASSLRDKNNEQFF. CDR3 in DNA: TGTGCCAGCAGCTTACGGGACAAGAACAATGAGCAGTTCTTC.

V gene TRBV30 combines with J gene TRBJ2-7, with D perhaps TRBD1 (6 bases). Germline V gene lookup returns CDR1 GTSNPN and CDR2 SVGIG (reference sequence). The CDR3 length is 12 residues. Trimming stripped 0 bases from V and 9 bases from J, with 12 bases between. Here the CDR3 reads CAWSVGSGVQYF. The CDR3 DNA reads TGTGCCTGGAGTGTAGGATCAGGGGTGCAGTACTTC. The full variable domain, with the rest looked up from reference TRBV30 and TRBJ2-7, is SQTIHQWPATLVQPVGSPLSLECTVEGTSNPNLYWYRQAAGRGLQLLFYSVGIGQISSEVPQNLSASRPQDRQFILSSKKLLLSDSGFYLCAWSVGSGVQYFGPGTRLTVT.

The chain couples TRBV27 to TRBJ2-3; D gene uncertain. Trimming pared 5 bases from V and 3 bases from J, leaving 12 bases between. Germline loops: CDR1 MNHEY, CDR2 SMNVEV (reference sequence). The CDR3 runs 14 residues. The CDR3: CASSPKPGTDTQYF. In DNA, the CDR3 is TGTGCCAGCAGTCCCAAACCCGGGACAGATACGCAGTATTTT.

The genes are TRBV5-1 and TRBJ1-1; D is unclear. Trimming shortened V by 1 base and J by 2 bases, and 12 bases separated the two germline ends. Per the germline V gene, CDR1 is SGHRS and CDR2 is YFSETQ. The CDR3 sequence is 15 residues long. The CDR3 nucleotides read TGCGCCAGCAGCTTGTCTGTCAGTTCCAACACTGAAGCTTTCTTT. It specifies CASSLSVSSNTEAFF.

Remarks on this clone: This sample includes further DNA sequences coding for the same CDR3. This sequence joins TRBV27 and TRBJ2-7, with 10 nucleotides matching TRBD2. V shed 9 bases, J shed 3 bases, and the junction held 11 bases outside the gene matches. Germline CDR1 reads MNHEY; CDR2 reads SMNVEV (reference sequence). The CDR3 runs 15 residues. The CDR3 nucleotides are TGTGCCAGTTCTCCCTGGGCTAGCGGGAGCTACGAGCAGTACTTC. Protein sequence: CASSPWASGSYEQYF.

The genes are TRBV5-1 and TRBJ1-5; D remains unclear. The CDR3 sequence is 14 residues long. Germline CDR1 reads SGHRS; CDR2 reads YFSETQ. The V and J ends lost 7 bases and 8 bases respectively, with 19 bases between them. CDR3 nucleotide sequence: TGCGCCAGCCGTGCCGGCGAGGCCGGGGAGCCCCAGCATTTT. It is translated as CASRAGEAGEPQHF. Filled out from reference TRBV5-1 and TRBJ1-5, the complete variable domain reads KAGVTQTPRYLIKTRGQQVTLSCSPISGHRSVSWYQQTPGQGLQFLFEYFSETQRNKGNFPGRFSGRQFSNSRSEMNVSTLELGDSALYLCASRAGEAGEPQHFGDGTRLSIL.

The V and J genes are TRBV14 and TRBJ2-1; 7 bases match TRBD2. The CDR3 is 15 amino acids. Trimming removed 1 base from V and 4 bases from J; junction bases left unmatched: 4. Per the germline V gene, CDR1 is SGHDN and CDR2 is FVKESK. CDR3 DNA sequence: TGTGCCAGCAGCCAAGCCGGGACTACTTACAATGAGCAGTTCTTC. Amino acids: CASSQAGTTYNEQFF.

The chain carries TRBV9 and TRBJ1-2, with D hard to call. The CDR3 runs to 13 residues. Germline assignment: CDR1 SGDLS and CDR2 YYNGEE. The V gene lost 4 bases and the J gene lost 0 bases, with 7 bases spanning the gap. The CDR3, as DNA: TGTGCCAGCAGCCCCTACGCTAACTATGGCTACACCTTC. It is translated as CASSPYANYGYTF.

This rearrangement joins TRBV2 to TRBJ2-1, with 8 bases that match TRBD2. Germline V lookup: CDR1 SNHLY, CDR2 FYNNEI. Germline trimming cut 4 bases from V and 2 bases from J; bases unmatched to any gene: 4. The CDR3 has 15 amino acids. The CDR3 spells CASSAREAAYNEQFF. The CDR3 DNA is TGTGCCAGCAGTGCGCGGGAGGCGGCCTACAATGAGCAGTTCTTC.

The chain links TRBV6-5 to TRBJ2-1, with D uncertain. The V and J ends lost 2 bases and 3 bases respectively, with 11 bases between them. The CDR3 runs 15 residues. CDR1 and CDR2 (germline): MNHEY, SVGAGI. Written as DNA, the CDR3 is TGTGCCAGCAGTTACGGTGGCAGCGACTACAATGAGCAGTTCTTC. Residues: CASSYGGSDYNEQFF.

The J gene is TRBJ2-3, the V gene TRBV5-8, with 11 nucleotides matching TRBD1. V lost 0 bases to trimming and J lost 4 bases; unmatched junction nucleotides: 1. The CDR3 covers 15 residues. Germline CDR1 and CDR2: SGHTS and YDEGEE. The CDR3 DNA reads TGTGCCAGCAGCTTGGGGACAGGGGGCCCAGATACGCAGTATTTT. Its protein is CASSLGTGGPDTQYF. The whole variable domain, remainder taken from reference TRBV5-8 and TRBJ2-3, is EAGVTQSPTHLIKTRGQQATLRCSPISGHTSVYWYQQALGLGLQFLLWYDEGEERNRGNFPPRFSGRQFPNYSSELNVNALELEDSALYLCASSLGTGGPDTQYFGPGTRLTVL.

The chain joins TRBV6-5 to TRBJ1-5; tentatively, D is TRBD1 (6 bases). Germline lookup yields CDR1 MNHEY and CDR2 SVGAGI. The CDR3 extends over 14 amino acids. Trimming stripped 2 bases from V and 6 bases from J, with 11 bases between. The CDR3 region is CASSYIGGGQPQHF. As DNA, the CDR3 is TGTGCCAGCAGTTACATCGGGGGCGGTCAGCCCCAGCATTTT.

The V and J genes are TRBV6-5 and TRBJ1-1; no clear D. Per the germline V gene, CDR1 is MNHEY and CDR2 is SVGAGI. The V end was cut by 2 bases, the J end by 0 bases, with 13 bases between. The CDR3 consists of 16 residues. The CDR3 reads CASSYDGRALNTEAFF. DNA of the CDR3: TGTGCCAGCAGTTACGATGGGCGGGCCTTGAACACTGAAGCTTTCTTT.

The chain uses TRBV15 and TRBJ2-3, with 14 bases identical to TRBD2. Unmatched junction bases numbered 9, after V lost 3 bases and J lost 4 bases. The CDR3 is 18 residues long. Germline CDR1 LNHNV, CDR2 YYDKDF (reference sequence). The DNA of the CDR3 is TGTGCCACCAGCAGGGACCGAAGACTAGCGGGAGGGTCAGATACGCAGTATTTT. This translates into CATSRDRRLAGGSDTQYF.

The chain joins TRBV28 to TRBJ1-5; 7 bases match TRBD1. Germline CDR1 and CDR2: MDHEN and SYDVKM. With 6 bases clipped from V and 2 bases from J, the junction kept 4 bases outside the gene matches. The CDR3 covers 14 residues. The CDR3 nucleotides are TGTGCCAGCAGAGAAACAGGGGGCAATCAGCCCCAGCATTTT. Translated: CASRETGGNQPQHF. Full variable domain (missing parts from reference TRBV28 and TRBJ1-5): DVKVTQSSRYLVKRTGEKVFLECVQDMDHENMFWYRQDPGLGLRLIYFSYDVKMKEKGDIPEGYSVSREKKERFSLILESASTNQTSMYLCASRETGGNQPQHFGDGTRLSIL.

This clone has only a few counts. The J gene is TRBJ2-1, the V gene TRBV5-1; D is unresolved. V lost 4 bases to trimming and J lost 10 bases, with 15 bases between them. Germline CDR1 and CDR2: SGHRS and YFSETQ. CDR3 size: 13 residues. The CDR3 reads CASSPDRTSEQFF. The CDR3 DNA reads TGCGCCAGCAGCCCTGACCGAACCTCCGAGCAGTTCTTC.